The rows below give T cell receptor beta chains drawn from one sample of a study of OX40 agonist ivuxolimab in advanced cancers. Clones were sequenced by immunoSEQ multiplex PCR, and TCRdb holds only the in-frame ones, with some missing. Among about 48,000 clones, approximately 78% were seen once, and the ten largest hold around 7.7%. The source was CD4+ or CD8+ T cells sorted from blood, collected in a trial of the OX40 agonist ivuxolimab. Receptors originate from an adult with an advanced solid tumor such as melanoma, head and neck, liver or kidney cancer. CDR3s include the opening cysteine and the closing phenylalanine or tryptophan. The order of the fields is V gene, clone size, D gene, J gene, CDR3 protein, CDR3 DNA. A D gene is named only where the DNA matches it firmly. Clone size appears in some rows only: once, few, many, or a class for an expanded clone.

>TRBV6-6|few|NA|TRBJ2-7
CASSYSIWGEQYF
TGTGCCAGCAGTTACTCGATTTGGGGAGAGCAGTACTTC
>TRBV27|NA|NA|TRBJ2-2
CASSFGGATGELFF
TGTGCCAGCAGTTTTGGGGGAGCCACCGGGGAGCTGTTTTTT
>TRBV7-2|NA|NA|TRBJ1-1
CASSLATMGVPNTEAFF
TGTGCCAGCAGCTTAGCCACAATGGGGGTTCCGAACACTGAAGCTTTCTTT
>TRBV5-6|NA|TRBD2|TRBJ2-7
CASSLPRDYATYEQYF
TGTGCCAGCAGCTTACCCCGGGACTACGCCACCTACGAGCAGTACTTC
>TRBV5-6|NA|NA|TRBJ1-2
CASSLVTALGYTF
TGTGCCAGCAGCTTGGTTACCGCTCTGGGCTACACCTTC
>TRBV29-1|few|TRBD2|TRBJ2-7
CSGTSGAYEQYF
TGCAGCGGTACTAGCGGGGCCTACGAGCAGTACTTC
>TRBV30|NA|NA|TRBJ2-6
CAWRSNSGANVLTF
TGTGCCTGGAGGTCGAACTCTGGGGCCAACGTCCTGACTTTC
>TRBV6-5|NA|NA|TRBJ2-1
CASSRSLGGEQFF
TGTGCCAGCAGTCGTTCTCTAGGCGGTGAGCAGTTCTTC
>TRBV10-1|NA|NA|TRBJ2-3
CASSIRGSMDTQYF
TGCGCCAGCAGTATCAGGGGTTCAATGGATACGCAGTATTTT
>TRBV10-3|NA|TRBD2|TRBJ2-1
CAIKRTSGVRNEQFF
TGTGCCATAAAAAGGACTAGCGGGGTGAGAAATGAGCAGTTCTTC
>TRBV12-5|NA|TRBD2|TRBJ2-1
CASGGLAGGPSIEQFF
TGTGCTAGTGGTGGGCTAGCGGGAGGGCCCTCGATTGAGCAGTTCTTC
>TRBV15|NA|NA|TRBJ1-5
CATSRMNRMDSPQHF
TGTGCCACCAGCAGAATGAACAGGATGGATTCGCCCCAGCATTTT
>TRBV10-3|NA|TRBD2|TRBJ2-1
CAISESTGLAGGIEQFF
TGTGCCATCAGTGAGTCGACAGGACTAGCGGGAGGGATTGAGCAGTTCTTC
>TRBV10-2|NA|NA|TRBJ2-7
CASSELGGYEQYF
TGCGCCAGCAGTGAGTTAGGGGGATACGAGCAGTACTTC
>TRBV6-5|NA|NA|TRBJ2-1
CASRGVNEQFF
TGTGCCAGCAGGGGGGTGAATGAGCAGTTCTTC
>TRBV19|NA|NA|TRBJ1-4
CASSIGRQTNEKLFF
TGTGCCAGTAGTATAGGGAGGCAAACTAATGAAAAACTGTTTTTT
>TRBV9|NA|TRBD1|TRBJ1-5
CASSAGQGGNQPQHF
TGTGCCAGCAGCGCGGGACAGGGAGGCAATCAGCCCCAGCATTTT
>TRBV7-2|NA|NA|TRBJ2-3
CASSLAARGGDTQYF
TGTGCCAGCAGCTTAGCGGCCAGGGGGGGGGATACGCAGTATTTT
>TRBV5-8|NA|NA|TRBJ1-5
CASSSWGDRNQPQHF
TGTGCCAGCAGCTCCTGGGGGGATCGCAATCAGCCCCAGCATTTT
>TRBV6-5|NA|NA|TRBJ2-5
CASSYNVRVGTQYF
TGTGCCAGCAGTTATAATGTTCGTGTCGGGACCCAGTACTTC
>TRBV30|once|NA|TRBJ1-3
CAWTVGRGNTIYF
TGTGCCTGGACCGTCGGCAGGGGAAACACCATATATTTT
>TRBV4-3|once|TRBD1|TRBJ1-1
CASSQGGRGQGAVNTEAFF
TGCGCCAGCAGCCAGGGAGGGAGGGGACAGGGGGCTGTGAACACTGAAGCTTTCTTT
>TRBV7-9|NA|NA|TRBJ1-2
CASSLEGSVGYTF
TGTGCCAGCAGCTTAGAGGGAAGTGTTGGCTACACCTTC